Described below is a single T cell receptor beta chain sequence and its context. Its specificity is not known. These data come from a study of cytomegalovirus exposure and HLA in healthy donors. Points from the study as a whole: The dataset shows that most TCR sequences were rare, while some public TCRs occurred in many donors. The study put some 160 TCR beta chains on its list as cytomegalovirus-associated.

Assay: immunoSEQ multiplex PCR; the TCRdb copy retains only in-frame clones and omits some. The data show about 360,000 clones, around 86% seen once. In germline, CDR1 is SGHDN, CDR2 FVKESK. This CDR3 contains 16 residues. Unmatched junction bases numbered 13, after V lost 5 bases and J lost 5 bases. Sequencing used PBMCs. The origin of this receptor is a woman younger than 30 in good health and CMV-seronegative. The rearrangement uses TRBV14 and TRBJ2-5; 8 bases fit TRBD1. CDR3 DNA: TGTGCCAGCAGCGGCGCTCAGTCACAGGGGGAGGAGACCCAGTACTTC. It translates to CASSGAQSQGEETQYF.